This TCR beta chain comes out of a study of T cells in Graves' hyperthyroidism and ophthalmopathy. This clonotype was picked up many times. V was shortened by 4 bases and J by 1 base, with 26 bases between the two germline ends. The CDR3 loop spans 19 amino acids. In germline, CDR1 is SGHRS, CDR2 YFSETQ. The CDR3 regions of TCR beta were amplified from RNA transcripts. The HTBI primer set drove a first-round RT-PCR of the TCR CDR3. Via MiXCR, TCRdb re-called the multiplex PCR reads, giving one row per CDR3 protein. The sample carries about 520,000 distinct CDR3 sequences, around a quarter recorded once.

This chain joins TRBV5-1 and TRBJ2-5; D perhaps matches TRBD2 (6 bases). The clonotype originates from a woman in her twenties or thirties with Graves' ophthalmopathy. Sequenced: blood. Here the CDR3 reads CASSLGAGGGLRSQETQYF. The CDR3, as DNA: TGCGCCAGCAGCCTAGGGGCCGGTGGGGGACTGAGGTCCCAAGAGACCCAGTACTTC.